Presented here are 19 T cell receptor beta chains from one specimen sequenced in a study of CD8+ T cells in alopecia areata. Extracted from the samples, RNA was reverse transcribed into cDNA to serve as the sequencing template. Clones were read by immunoSEQ multiplex PCR, and TCRdb kept only the in-frame ones, dropping some. Seen here are 95,000 to 100,000 clones, 50% to 60% observed once, and the top ten hold around 17%. Treatment in this sample: oral pan-JAK inhibitor, 5-10 mg twice daily. Here the sequenced sample was CD8+ T cells sorted from blood, taken at approximately week 56, from a patient treated with tofacitinib. The origin of the receptors is a human donor with alopecia areata.

V is TRBV10-3 and J is TRBJ2-7, with D unclear. Deletions cut 2 bases from V and 5 bases from J, with 4 bases between. Germline V gives CDR1 ENHRY, CDR2 SYGVKD. The CDR3 has 11 amino acids. The CDR3 reads CAISEGHEQYF. The DNA of the CDR3 is TGTGCCATCAGTGAGGGGCACGAGCAGTACTTC.

This chain connects TRBV29-1 to TRBJ2-7, with 8 nucleotides matching TRBD1. The CDR3 covers 14 residues. Per germline, CDR1 SQVTM and CDR2 ANQGSEA. The trim removed 4 bases at V and 1 base at J, leaving 6 bases unmatched. The CDR3 DNA follows: TGCAGCGTTGCTCCCAGGGGGCCATCCTACGAGCAGTACTTC. Translation gives CSVAPRGPSYEQYF.

The rearrangement joins TRBV11-3 to TRBJ2-5; D gene unclear. Germline V CDR1 and CDR2: SGHNT, YENEEA. V lost 0 bases and J 5 bases, leaving 13 bases between the germline ends. CDR3 length equals 15 residues. CDR3 in amino acids: CASSLDDRAGETQYF. Written as DNA, the CDR3 is TGTGCCAGCAGCTTAGATGACCGTGCTGGGGAGACCCAGTACTTC.

The chain has TRBV6-6 and TRBJ2-6, with 7 bases lining up with TRBD1. Per germline, CDR1 MNHNY and CDR2 SVGAGI (reference sequence). This CDR3 is built from 14 residues. V dropped 2 bases and J dropped 10; count of bases not matched to a gene: 5. As DNA, the CDR3 is TGTGCCAGCAGTTACCCGGGACAGAAAAACGTCCTGACTTTC. As protein: CASSYPGQKNVLTF.

This clone occurred a few times. The J gene is TRBJ2-1, the V gene TRBV2; 15 bases are a match to TRBD2. J gave up 7 bases and V 5 bases, and 18 bases lay outside the gene matches. Per germline, CDR1 SNHLY and CDR2 FYNNEI. The CDR3 spans 20 residues. CDR3 DNA: TGTGCCAGCAGTATTCCCGGGACTAGCGGGGGGCCGAACAAGAAGAATGAGCAGTTCTTC. Protein sequence: CASSIPGTSGGPNKKNEQFF. The variable domain in full, completed from reference TRBV2 and TRBJ2-1, reads EPEVTQTPSHQVTQMGQEVILRCVPISNHLYFYWYRQILGQKVEFLVSFYNNEISEKSEIFDDQFSVERPDGSNFTLKIRSTKLEDSAMYFCASSIPGTSGGPNKKNEQFFGPGTRLTVL.

The V call is TRBV29-1, the J call TRBJ2-5, with D possibly being TRBD2 (7 bases). V was trimmed by 6 bases and J by 2 bases, leaving 22 bases between them. This CDR3 region has 16 residues. Germline V CDR1 and CDR2: SQVTM, ANQGSEA. CDR3: CSVRASGGFWQETQYF. DNA for the CDR3: TGCAGCGTCCGCGCCTCGGGGGGCTTCTGGCAAGAGACCCAGTACTTC.

The rearrangement joins TRBV27 to TRBJ2-2; either TRBD1 or TRBD2 may supply D (7 bases each). Germline CDR1 is MNHEY and CDR2 is SMNVEV (reference sequence). This CDR3 has 15 residues. The V gene lost 3 bases and the J gene lost 5 bases, with 13 bases spanning the gap. DNA for the CDR3: TGTGCCAGCAGTTTGCTGCAGGGGGGGACCGGGGAGCTGTTTTTT. Amino acid sequence: CASSLLQGGTGELFF.

This clone was counted only a few times. This chain links TRBV15 with TRBJ2-1; D uncertain. The ends were cut back, 1 base at V and 5 bases at J, with 6 bases in the middle. In germline, CDR1 is LNHNV, CDR2 YYDKDF (reference sequence). The CDR3 length is 13 residues. In nucleotides, the CDR3 is TGTGCCACCAGCAGAGTTCGGAACAATGAGCAGTTCTTC. It is translated as CATSRVRNNEQFF.

The rearrangement uses TRBV27 and TRBJ2-3; a possible D gene is TRBD1 (5 bases). The CDR3 is made up of 13 amino acids. V was pared by 10 bases and J by 2 bases, with 13 bases between. Germline V gene lookup returns CDR1 MNHEY and CDR2 SMNVEV (reference sequence). CDR3: CATSGAYTDTQYF. Here the CDR3 DNA reads TGTGCCACAAGTGGGGCCTACACAGATACGCAGTATTTT.

The chain combines TRBV29-1 with TRBJ1-5; D call uncertain. With 7 bases removed from V and 0 bases from J, the gap between germline ends came to 13 bases. CDR3 size: 14 residues. Germline V gives CDR1 SQVTM, CDR2 ANQGSEA. CDR3 protein: CSAGGPDSNQPQHF. The DNA for the CDR3 is TGCAGCGCTGGCGGGCCAGATAGCAATCAGCCCCAGCATTTT.

The rearrangement links TRBV19 to TRBJ1-2; D gene uncertain. V lost 5 bases and J 0 bases, leaving 10 bases between the germline ends. The CDR3 has 14 residues. CDR1 and CDR2 from the germline V gene are LNHDA and SQIVND (reference sequence). CDR3 amino acids: CASSPWTANYGYTF. CDR3 in DNA: TGTGCCAGTAGTCCATGGACCGCTAACTATGGCTACACCTTC.

The V gene is TRBV6-1, the J gene TRBJ2-7; D could derive from TRBD1 or TRBD2 (7 bases each). V lost 8 bases to trimming and J lost 7 bases, with 24 bases between them. This CDR3 region has 15 residues. Germline loops: CDR1 MNHNS, CDR2 SASEGT. CDR3 region: CASQGGTVAIREQYF. CDR3 nucleotides: TGTGCCAGCCAGGGGGGGACAGTAGCTATTCGGGAGCAGTACTTC.

The chain combines TRBV21-1 with TRBJ2-5; the D call of TRBD2 is as the table states it, not checked on the DNA. TRBV21-1 constitutes a pseudogene. This CDR3 is 14 amino acids long. CDR3 sequence reads: CASSKVEEGETQYF. CDR3 nucleotide sequence: TGTGCCAGCAGCAAAGTAGAGGAGGGAGAGACCCAGTACTTC.

This clone was picked up one time. The chain recombines TRBV6-5 with TRBJ2-3, with unresolved D. V lost 7 bases and J 0 bases, leaving 11 bases between the germline ends. CDR3 length equals 14 residues. From germline, CDR1 is MNHEY and CDR2 SVGAGI. The CDR3 loop is CASIGRSSTDTQYF. The CDR3 nucleotides are TGTGCCAGCATTGGACGGAGTAGCACAGATACGCAGTATTTT.

Here the CDR3 DNA reads TGTGCCAGCAGTTACTCAGACGATGGCTACACCTTC. It codes for CASSYSDDGYTF. This sequence joins TRBV6-6 and TRBJ1-2; D uncertain. V dropped 0 bases and J dropped 6 bases, with 5 bases sitting between them. This CDR3 has 12 amino acids. Germline CDR1 reads MNHNY; CDR2 reads SVGAGI (reference sequence).

The chain recombines TRBV5-5 with TRBJ2-3; TRBD2 aligns across 8 bases. V trimming: 2 bases; J trimming: 2 bases; junction bases outside the gene matches: 4. This CDR3 is built from 15 residues. The V gene's germline CDR1 is SGHKS and CDR2 YYEKEE (reference sequence). CDR3 DNA sequence: TGTGCCAGCAGCTTTATGCGGGGGGACACAGATACGCAGTATTTT. This gives the protein CASSFMRGDTDTQYF.

This clone was seen a handful of times. The CDR3 spells CSVAGPTISGEQYF. The CDR3 DNA sequence: TGCAGCGTAGCCGGACCGACCATATCCGGCGAGCAGTACTTC. The chain is built from TRBV29-1 and TRBJ2-7, with D unclear. The CDR3 is 14 residues long. From germline, CDR1 is SQVTM and CDR2 ANQGSEA. Deletions cut 6 bases from V and 6 bases from J, with 21 bases between.

The chain recombines TRBV7-9 with TRBJ1-2, with D perhaps TRBD1 (5 bases). Trimming pared 4 bases from V and 4 bases from J, leaving 19 bases between. The germline CDR1 and CDR2 sequences are SEHNR and FQNEAQ (reference sequence). The CDR3 is made up of 16 amino acids. For the CDR3, the DNA is TGTGCCAGCAGCTCCCCCCCGCCTACAGGAAGCTATGGCTACACCTTC. It specifies CASSSPPPTGSYGYTF.

The table lists this clone with a count of one. The chain couples TRBV5-1 to TRBJ2-7; a possible D gene is TRBD2 (6 bases). CDR3 length: 15 amino acids. Trimming took off 6 bases at V and 3 bases at J, with 19 bases between the two ends. The V gene's germline CDR1 is SGHRS and CDR2 YFSETQ. The CDR3 here is CASTHSQGGNYEQYF. Written as DNA, the CDR3 is TGCGCCAGCACCCATTCTCAGGGCGGGAACTACGAGCAGTACTTC.